The 28 T cell receptor beta chains below come from one sample, sequenced in a study of vaccination and CD4 T cells after COVID-19. The treatment was: roughly ten-day PBMC culture with coronavirus spike peptide pools or control peptides (ViraFEST assay). An unexposed donor provided the CD4+ T cells, which were collected before the COVID-19 pandemic (2011-2018). Their recognized antigens are unknown. Sequencing of the DNA from cultured CD4+ T cells was carried out with the Oncomine TCR Beta short-read assay. After culture, CD4+ T cells served as the source for genomic DNA extraction. One entry per CDR3 protein, called by TCRdb with MiXCR from the PCR reads. This table holds about 7,800 distinct CDR3 sequences, approximately 40% found once. The sample was CD4+ T cells from blood, cultured in vitro. These receptors came from a human donor in good health.

J is TRBJ1-2 and V is TRBV6-1, with D possibly being TRBD1 (6 bases). V shed 2 bases and J shed 8 bases, with 12 bases lying between them. The CDR3 extends over 13 amino acids. Germline lookup yields CDR1 MNHNS and CDR2 SASEGT. CDR3 sequence reads: CASSETQGNGYTF. The CDR3, as DNA: TGTGCCAGCAGTGAAACCCAGGGGAACGGCTACACCTTC.

The genes are TRBV20-1 and TRBJ2-3; D remains ambiguous. CDR1 is DFQATT and CDR2 is SNEGSKA in the germline V gene (reference sequence). The CDR3 sequence is 14 residues long. The CDR3 loop is CSVYGDFATDTQYF. As DNA, the CDR3 is TGCAGCGTTTATGGGGATTTTGCCACAGATACGCAGTATTTT.

The chain has TRBV12-2 and TRBJ1-1; the D segment call TRBD1 is taken from the table without a DNA check. TRBV12-2 is annotated as a pseudogene. This CDR3 contains 13 residues. DNA of the CDR3: TGTGCAAGTCGCTTAAATAGGACACCTGAAGCTTTCTTT. This translates into CASRLNRTPEAFF.

V usage is TRBV28 and J usage is TRBJ1-5; D uncertain. Germline CDR1 reads MDHEN; CDR2 reads SYDVKM. V was shortened by 7 bases and J by 7 bases, with 11 bases between the two germline ends. This CDR3 has 12 residues. CDR3 region: CASTTGRQPQHF. CDR3 DNA sequence: TGTGCCAGCACCACGGGGAGACAGCCCCAGCATTTT.

This clonotype was counted between two and nine times. This chain links TRBV27 with TRBJ1-1, with TRBD1 matching over 8 bases. J gave up 7 bases and V 6 bases, and 10 bases lay outside the gene matches. Germline lookup yields CDR1 MNHEY and CDR2 SMNVEV (reference sequence). This CDR3 contains 14 residues. In nucleotides, the CDR3 is TGTGCCAGCAGGCCAGGGGGCCCAGCCGTTGAAGCTTTCTTT. Translation gives CASRPGGPAVEAFF.

The rearrangement uses TRBV18 and TRBJ2-3; D not certain. The CDR3 sequence is 12 residues long. Germline V gives CDR1 KGHSH, CDR2 LQKENI. Between the trimmed V and J ends, which lost 3 bases and 4 bases, there was a span of 5 bases. The CDR3, as DNA: TGTGCCAGCTCACCGGAATCAGATACGCAGTATTTT. Its translation is CASSPESDTQYF.

The J gene is TRBJ1-2, the V gene TRBV28; 7 nucleotides match TRBD1. This CDR3 has 22 residues. CDR1 and CDR2 (germline): MDHEN, SYDVKM. Germline trimming cut 3 bases from V and 0 bases from J; bases unmatched to any gene: 25. Here the CDR3 DNA reads TGTGCCAGCAGTTTGGGGTCACACATGTGGGGACAGCCTCCCACGGCTAACTATGGCTACACCTTC. Its protein product is CASSLGSHMWGQPPTANYGYTF.

The genes are TRBV6-1 and TRBJ1-1, with D hard to call. The germline V gene has CDR1 MNHNS and CDR2 SASEGT. The V end was cut by 6 bases, the J end by 0 bases, with 8 bases between. The CDR3 has 13 amino acids. CDR3 nucleotides: TGTGCCAGCAGGGTGACGGTGAACACTGAAGCTTTCTTT. Translated, it gives CASRVTVNTEAFF.

This clonotype was seen a few times. The chain carries TRBV20-1 and TRBJ2-7, with D perhaps matching TRBD1 (6 bases). The CDR3 is 14 amino acids. V was clipped by 4 bases and J by 0 bases, with 13 bases between them. CDR1 and CDR2 from the germline V gene are DFQATT and SNEGSKA (reference sequence). This CDR3 reads CSAISGQSSYEQYF. The CDR3 DNA reads as TGCAGTGCTATTTCGGGACAAAGCTCCTACGAGCAGTACTTC.

This clonotype has more than one count but fewer than ten. The rearrangement links TRBV20-1 to TRBJ1-2; TRBD1 matches at 10 bases. Trimming took 4 bases from V and 7 from J; bases not matched to a gene: 6. The CDR3 is made up of 13 amino acids. CDR1 is DFQATT and CDR2 is SNEGSKA in the germline V gene (reference sequence). The CDR3 nucleotides read TGCAGTGCTAATCTTAGACAGGGGGCTGGCTACACCTTC. Translating it yields CSANLRQGAGYTF.

The rearrangement uses TRBV7-2 and TRBJ1-5, with D hard to call. The CDR3 totals 15 residues. Germline V lookup: CDR1 SGHTA, CDR2 FQGNSA. V was clipped by 2 bases and J by 1 base, with 9 bases between them. CDR3 nucleotide sequence: TGTGCCAGCAGCTTAATTCAAGGAAGCAATCAGCCCCAGCATTTT. Translated: CASSLIQGSNQPQHF.

This clonotype appeared a few times. At one boundary the junction diverges from the germline segment, which might be a read error. This sequence joins TRBV6-2 or TRBV6-3 and TRBJ1-2, with a tentative D call TRBD1 (6 bases). The length of the CDR3 is 14 residues. Germline lookup yields CDR1 MNHEY and CDR2 SVGEGT. CDR3 protein: CASRPTGTPSAIAF. The CDR3 DNA sequence: TGTGCCAGCAGACCTACCGGGACACCCAGTGCGATCGCCTTC.

This chain joins TRBV6-5 and TRBJ2-5; the match to TRBD1 covers 10 bases. V gave up 2 bases and J gave up 3 bases; unmatched junction bases: 3. The CDR3 has 15 residues. Germline V CDR1 and CDR2: MNHEY, SVGAGI. CDR3 sequence (DNA): TGTGCCAGCAGTTACCCGGGGACAGGGGAAGAGACCCAGTACTTC. It encodes CASSYPGTGEETQYF.

The chain has TRBV6-4 and TRBJ2-7; 7 nucleotides match TRBD1. Germline V gives CDR1 MRHNA, CDR2 SNTAGT. The V segment lost 5 bases and the J segment 4 bases; nucleotides outside the gene matches: 8. The CDR3 covers 14 residues. CDR3 in amino acids: CASSLQDRNYEQYF. As DNA, the CDR3 is TGTGCCAGCAGTCTCCAGGACAGGAATTACGAGCAGTACTTC.

The chain couples TRBV18 to TRBJ2-3; no firm D call. The CDR3 extends over 16 amino acids. From germline, CDR1 is KGHSH and CDR2 LQKENI. Trimming removed 3 bases from V and 3 bases from J, with 16 bases in between. This CDR3 is CASSPPGILSTDTQYF. The DNA for the CDR3 is TGTGCCAGCTCACCTCCGGGTATACTGTCGACAGATACGCAGTATTTT.

The count of this clonotype is one. The chain couples TRBV30 to TRBJ1-1; no clear D. The CDR3 covers 13 residues. The V end lost 2 bases, the J end lost 4 bases, and 11 bases lay between the germline ends. Germline CDR1 and CDR2: GTSNPN and SVGIG (reference sequence). The CDR3 DNA sequence: TGTGCCTGGAGTTGGGATATTACCACTGAAGCTTTCTTT. Residues: CAWSWDITTEAFF. The full variable domain, in which reference TRBV30 and TRBJ1-1 provide the parts outside the CDR3, is SQTIHQWPATLVQPVGSPLSLECTVEGTSNPNLYWYRQAAGRGLQLLFYSVGIGQISSEVPQNLSASRPQDRQFILSSKKLLLSDSGFYLCAWSWDITTEAFFGQGTRLTVV.

The gene calls are TRBV7-8 and TRBJ2-7, with no clear D. This CDR3 has 12 amino acids. The germline V gene has CDR1 SGHVS and CDR2 FQNEAQ. Trimming cost V 5 bases and J 6 bases, with 11 bases left between them. This chain's CDR3 is CASSKFRREQYF. The CDR3 DNA follows: TGTGCCAGCAGCAAATTTAGACGCGAGCAGTACTTC. Variable domain in full (rest from reference TRBV7-8 and TRBJ2-7): GAGVSQSPRYKVAKRGQDVALRCDPISGHVSLFWYQQALGQGPEFLTYFQNEAQLDKSGLPSDRFFAERPEGSVSTLKIQRTQQEDSAVYLCASSKFRREQYFGPGTRLTVT.

The chain employs TRBV2 and TRBJ2-7; the match to TRBD2 covers 9 bases. Germline trimming cut 2 bases from V and 6 bases from J; bases unmatched to any gene: 11. The CDR3 is 16 amino acids. Germline-derived CDR1 and CDR2 are SNHLY and FYNNEI. In DNA form, the CDR3 reads TGTGCCAGCAGTGAAAAGGTAGCGGGAGTTCAGCTCGAGCAGTACTTC. Translated, it gives CASSEKVAGVQLEQYF.

The V and J genes are TRBV6-1 and TRBJ1-5, with D possibly matching TRBD1 (6 bases). CDR3 length: 13 residues. The germline V gene encodes CDR1 MNHNS and CDR2 SASEGT. V lost 7 bases, J lost 6 bases, and 13 bases lay in between. DNA of the CDR3: TGTGCCAGCACCCACAGGGACGGTCAGCCCCAGCATTTT. Translated, it gives CASTHRDGQPQHF.

The CDR3 region is CSAREEGVTTDTQYF. CDR3 in DNA: TGCAGTGCTAGAGAGGAGGGAGTCACAACAGATACGCAGTATTTT. The chain employs TRBV20-1 and TRBJ2-3; weak D call: TRBD2 (6 bases). The CDR3 is made up of 15 amino acids. The germline V gene has CDR1 DFQATT and CDR2 SNEGSKA (reference sequence). The V end lost 0 bases, the J end lost 3 bases, and 13 bases lay between the germline ends.

The V call is TRBV10-3, the J call TRBJ2-1; 10 nucleotides agree with TRBD2. This CDR3 comprises 17 residues. Germline values: CDR1 ENHRY, CDR2 SYGVKD. The junction had 3 bases not matched to a gene; V was cut back by 1 base and J by 0 bases. CDR3 loop: CAISELSSGSSYNEQFF. CDR3 nucleotide sequence: TGTGCCATCAGTGAGTTGTCTAGCGGGAGCTCCTACAATGAGCAGTTCTTC.

The chain uses TRBV29-1 and TRBJ1-2; 8 positions match TRBD1. The ends lost 4 bases at V and 8 bases at J; junction bases unmatched: 12. Germline-derived CDR1 and CDR2 are SQVTM and ANQGSEA. The CDR3 is 14 residues long. CDR3 loop: CSVVKSGGTGGYTF. The CDR3 DNA is TGCAGCGTTGTGAAATCTGGGGGGACAGGCGGCTACACCTTC.

This sequence joins TRBV29-1 and TRBJ2-1; D unclear. Looked up from germline, CDR1 is SQVTM and CDR2 is ANQGSEA. Trimming cost V 4 bases and J 9 bases, with 22 bases left between them. CDR3 length equals 15 residues. DNA for the CDR3: TGCAGCGTTGGAGAGCATCTGGGCATTGGCGTTGAGCAGTTCTTC. Protein sequence: CSVGEHLGIGVEQFF.

By share of the sample, this clonotype is medium-sized. The chain employs TRBV24-1 and TRBJ1-5; TRBD1 is a possible D gene (5 bases). In germline, CDR1 is KGHDR, CDR2 SFDVKD. CDR3 length equals 13 residues. V was cut by 4 bases and J by 4 bases, with 7 bases left in between. DNA of the CDR3: TGTGCCACCAGTGACCCAGGGAATCAGCCCCAGCATTTT. It translates to CATSDPGNQPQHF.

The J gene is TRBJ2-7, the V gene TRBV6-2 or TRBV6-3, with D perhaps matching TRBD1 (6 bases). The germline V and J ends were trimmed by 2 bases and 6 bases, with 17 bases remaining between them. The CDR3 is 15 residues long. Germline V CDR1 and CDR2: MNHEY, SVGEGT. The CDR3 is CASSYARDIVGEQYF. For the CDR3, the DNA is TGTGCCAGCAGTTACGCCCGGGACATAGTCGGCGAGCAGTACTTC.

This sequence joins TRBV12-3 or TRBV12-4 and TRBJ2-3; D gene unclear. There are 17 residues in the CDR3. The V end was cut by 7 bases, the J end by 0 bases, with 20 bases between. CDR3 sequence: CASTHPEPRTSTDTQYF. DNA of the CDR3: TGTGCCAGCACACACCCCGAGCCGAGAACTAGCACAGATACGCAGTATTTT.

The V and J genes are TRBV15 and TRBJ2-2; maybe TRBD1 (6 bases). V dropped 4 bases and J dropped 0 bases, with 12 bases sitting between them. Germline lookup yields CDR1 LNHNV and CDR2 YYDKDF (reference sequence). The CDR3 runs to 16 residues. The CDR3 DNA sequence: TGTGCCACCAGCACGAGGGACACCGCGAACACCGGGGAGCTGTTTTTT. It translates to CATSTRDTANTGELFF.

V usage is TRBV7-2 and J usage is TRBJ1-2; D gene uncertain. This CDR3 has 14 residues. Between the trimmed V and J ends, which lost 2 bases and 7 bases, there was a span of 14 bases. The germline gives CDR1 SGHTA, CDR2 FQGNSA. In DNA, the CDR3 is TGTGCCAGCAGCTTAAATGGGCAGGATGGTGGCTACACCTTC. Its protein is CASSLNGQDGGYTF.